The clone carrying this T cell receptor beta chain was seen only a few times. The target antigen is unknown. The V end was cut by 3 bases, the J end by 1 base, with 22 bases between. Germline loops: CDR1 SEHNR, CDR2 FQNEAQ (reference sequence). This CDR3 spans 19 amino acids. The sample belongs to a study of regulatory T cells in long-lasting Graves disease. Regarding the study as a whole: Newly diagnosed disease favored TRBV20-1 and TRBJ2-1 over persistent disease. Persistent patients had a count of shared public clonotypes (more than 2,500) that exceeded that of new patients (around 960).

Noted time point: newly diagnosed GD, antithyroid drugs for less than 3 months. After RNA was extracted from PBMCs, the TCR library was made from it. Staff drew about 10 milliliters of peripheral blood into EDTA tubes. With iRepertoire HTBI primers and Arm-PCR of CDR3 regions, TCR beta libraries were built. TCRdb processed the multiplex PCR reads anew with MiXCR; each CDR3 protein has one entry. This table holds around 400,000 distinct CDR3 sequences, around 15% found once. The TCR was taken from a female donor with Graves disease. Material: peripheral blood mononuclear cells (PBMCs), obtained at new diagnosis, from a patient treated with antithyroid drugs. This sequence joins TRBV7-9 and TRBJ2-1, with D tentatively TRBD1 (5 bases). The CDR3, as DNA: TGTGCCAGCAGCTTGACAGTCGGCGACTTCTTCAGTTCCTACAATGAGCAGTTCTTC. Translation gives CASSLTVGDFFSSYNEQFF.